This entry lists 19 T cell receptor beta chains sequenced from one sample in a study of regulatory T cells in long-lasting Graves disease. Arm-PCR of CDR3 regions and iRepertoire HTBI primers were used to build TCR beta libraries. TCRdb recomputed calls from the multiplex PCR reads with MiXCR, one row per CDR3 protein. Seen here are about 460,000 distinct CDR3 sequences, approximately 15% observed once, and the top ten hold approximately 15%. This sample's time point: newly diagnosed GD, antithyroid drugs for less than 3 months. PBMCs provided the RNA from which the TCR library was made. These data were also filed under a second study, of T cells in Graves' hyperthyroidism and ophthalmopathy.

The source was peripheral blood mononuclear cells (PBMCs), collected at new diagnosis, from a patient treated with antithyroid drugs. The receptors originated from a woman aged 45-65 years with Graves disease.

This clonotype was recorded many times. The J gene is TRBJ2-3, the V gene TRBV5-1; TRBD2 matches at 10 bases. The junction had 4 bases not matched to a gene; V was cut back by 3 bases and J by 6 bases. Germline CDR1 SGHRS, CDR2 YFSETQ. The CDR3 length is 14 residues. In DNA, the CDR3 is TGCGCCAGCAGCTCAACTAGCGGGACTGATACGCAGTATTTT. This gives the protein CASSSTSGTDTQYF.

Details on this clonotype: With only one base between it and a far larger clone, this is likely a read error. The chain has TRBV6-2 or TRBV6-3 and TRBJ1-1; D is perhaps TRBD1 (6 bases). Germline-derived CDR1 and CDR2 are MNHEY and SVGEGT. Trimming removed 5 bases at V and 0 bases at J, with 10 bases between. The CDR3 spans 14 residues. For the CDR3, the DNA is TGTGCCAGCAGTGGGCAGGGGATGAACACTGAAGCTTTCTTT. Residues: CASSGQGMNTEAFF.

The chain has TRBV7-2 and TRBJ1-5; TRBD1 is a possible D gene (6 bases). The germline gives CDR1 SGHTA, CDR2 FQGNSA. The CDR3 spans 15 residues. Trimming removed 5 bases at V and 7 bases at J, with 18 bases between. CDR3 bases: TGTGCCAGCAGCGGAGGTAGGGGGGGTTGGCAGCCCCAGCATTTT. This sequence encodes CASSGGRGGWQPQHF.

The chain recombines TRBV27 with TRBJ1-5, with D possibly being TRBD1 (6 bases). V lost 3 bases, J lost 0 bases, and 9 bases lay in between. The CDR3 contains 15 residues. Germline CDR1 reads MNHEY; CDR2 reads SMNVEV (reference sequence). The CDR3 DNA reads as TGTGCCAGCAGTTTCCACAGGGATAGCAATCAGCCCCAGCATTTT. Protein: CASSFHRDSNQPQHF.

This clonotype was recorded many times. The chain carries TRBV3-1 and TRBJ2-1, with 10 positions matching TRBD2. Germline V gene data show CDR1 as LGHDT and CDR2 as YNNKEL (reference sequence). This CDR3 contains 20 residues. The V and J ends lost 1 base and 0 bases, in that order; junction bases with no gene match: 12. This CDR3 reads CASSQGLAGERPSSYNEQFF. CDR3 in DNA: TGTGCCAGCAGCCAAGGTCTAGCGGGAGAACGACCAAGCTCCTACAATGAGCAGTTCTTC.

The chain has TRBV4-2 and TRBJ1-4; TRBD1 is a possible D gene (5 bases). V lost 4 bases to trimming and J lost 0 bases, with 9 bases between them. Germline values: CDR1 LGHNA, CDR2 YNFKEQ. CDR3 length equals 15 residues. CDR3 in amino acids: CASSLETATNEKLFF. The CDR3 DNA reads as TGTGCCAGCAGCCTAGAGACAGCAACTAATGAAAAACTGTTTTTT.

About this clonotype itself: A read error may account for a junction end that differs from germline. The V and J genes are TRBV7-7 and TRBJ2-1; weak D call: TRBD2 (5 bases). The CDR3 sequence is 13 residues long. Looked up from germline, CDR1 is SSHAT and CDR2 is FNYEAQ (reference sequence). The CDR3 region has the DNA TGTGCTAGCAGCTTGGGCGAGGGTGATGAGCAGTTCTTC. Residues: CASSLGEGDEQFF.

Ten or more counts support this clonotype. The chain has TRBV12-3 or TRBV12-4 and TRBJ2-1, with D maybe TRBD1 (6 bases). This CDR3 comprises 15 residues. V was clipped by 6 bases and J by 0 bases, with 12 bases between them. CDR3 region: CASSPGRGSYNEQFF. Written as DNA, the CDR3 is TGTGCCAGCAGCCCCGGCAGGGGCTCCTACAATGAGCAGTTCTTC.

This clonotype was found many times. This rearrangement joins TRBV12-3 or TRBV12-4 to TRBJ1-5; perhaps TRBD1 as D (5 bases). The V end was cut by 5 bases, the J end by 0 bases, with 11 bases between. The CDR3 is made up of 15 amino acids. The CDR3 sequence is CASSKGDSSNQPQHF. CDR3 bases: TGTGCCAGCAGTAAAGGGGATTCTAGCAATCAGCCCCAGCATTTT.

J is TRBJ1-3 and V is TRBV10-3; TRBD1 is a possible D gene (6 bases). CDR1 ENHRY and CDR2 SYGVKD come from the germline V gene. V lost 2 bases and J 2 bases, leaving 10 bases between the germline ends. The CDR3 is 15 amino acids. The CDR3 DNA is TGTGCCATCAGTGAGGAACAGGGTCCTGGAAACACCATATATTTT. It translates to CAISEEQGPGNTIYF.

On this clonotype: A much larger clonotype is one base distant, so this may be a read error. CDR3 coding DNA: TGCAATGCTAGGGGCCAACATGAGCAGTTCTTC. It yields the protein CNARGQHEQFF. The V call is TRBV20-1, the J call TRBJ2-7; D may be TRBD1 (5 bases). The J call is doubtful: the DNA matches TRBJ2-1 better. From germline, CDR1 is DFQATT and CDR2 SNEGSKA (reference sequence). The CDR3 consists of 11 residues.

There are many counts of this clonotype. CDR3 region: CASSFALRITGYTF. DNA for the CDR3: TGTGCCAGCAGTTTTGCCCTAAGAATCACAGGCTACACCTTC. The chain recombines TRBV28 with TRBJ1-2, with D unclear. This CDR3 is built from 14 residues. Germline CDR1 and CDR2: MDHEN and SYDVKM. V gave up 3 bases and J gave up 8 bases, with 16 bases separating them.

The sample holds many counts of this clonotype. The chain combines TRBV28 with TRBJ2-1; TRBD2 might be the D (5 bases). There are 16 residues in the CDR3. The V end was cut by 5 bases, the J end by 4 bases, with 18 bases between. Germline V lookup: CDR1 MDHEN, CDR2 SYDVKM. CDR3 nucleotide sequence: TGTGCCAGCAGTGACCTGTCGGCGGGTACGTACAATGAGCAGTTCTTC. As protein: CASSDLSAGTYNEQFF.

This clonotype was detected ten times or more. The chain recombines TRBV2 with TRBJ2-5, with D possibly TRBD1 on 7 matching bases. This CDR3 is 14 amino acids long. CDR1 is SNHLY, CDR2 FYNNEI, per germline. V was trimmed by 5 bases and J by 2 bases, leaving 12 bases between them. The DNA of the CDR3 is TGTGCCAGCAGTACGACAGGGAGGCAAGAGACCCAGTACTTC. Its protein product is CASSTTGRQETQYF.

The CDR3 DNA reads TGTGCCAGCAGCATTCAGGGGGTGTCCTACGAGCAGTACTTC. This gives the protein CASSIQGVSYEQYF. The chain has TRBV11-2 and TRBJ2-7, with 7 bases fitting TRBD1. CDR1 is SGHAT and CDR2 is FQNNGV in the germline V gene. The CDR3 is made up of 14 amino acids. V lost 5 bases and J lost 1; bases outside the gene matches: 5.

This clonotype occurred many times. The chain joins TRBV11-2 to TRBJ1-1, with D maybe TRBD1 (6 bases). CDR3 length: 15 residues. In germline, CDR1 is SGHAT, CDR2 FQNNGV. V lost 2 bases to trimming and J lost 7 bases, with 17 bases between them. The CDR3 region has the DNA TGTGCCAGCAGCTTAACCCACCGGGGGGGCCTTGAAGCTTTCTTT. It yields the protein CASSLTHRGGLEAFF.

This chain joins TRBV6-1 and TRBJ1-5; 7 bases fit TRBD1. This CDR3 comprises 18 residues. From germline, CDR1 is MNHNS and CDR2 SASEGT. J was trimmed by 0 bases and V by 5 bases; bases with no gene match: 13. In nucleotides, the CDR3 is TGTGCCAGCAGTCTCGACAGGGACCTTCCTCATAGCAATCAGCCCCAGCATTTT. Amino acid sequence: CASSLDRDLPHSNQPQHF.

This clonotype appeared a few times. CDR3 nucleotides: TGTGCCAGTAGTATTGGGACCGGGACCAACTCCTACGAGCAGTACTTC. This sequence encodes CASSIGTGTNSYEQYF. V usage is TRBV19 and J usage is TRBJ2-7; D may match TRBD1 or TRBD2 (5 bases each). This CDR3 is 16 amino acids long. Germline V lookup: CDR1 LNHDA, CDR2 SQIVND (reference sequence). Trimming cost V 3 bases and J 0 bases, with 15 bases left between them.

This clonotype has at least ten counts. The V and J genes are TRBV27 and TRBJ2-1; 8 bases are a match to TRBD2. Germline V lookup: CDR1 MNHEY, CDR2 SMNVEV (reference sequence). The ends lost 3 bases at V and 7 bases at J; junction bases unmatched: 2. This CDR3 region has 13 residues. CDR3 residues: CASSFSGKNEQFF. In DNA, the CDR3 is TGTGCCAGCAGTTTTAGCGGGAAGAATGAGCAGTTCTTC.